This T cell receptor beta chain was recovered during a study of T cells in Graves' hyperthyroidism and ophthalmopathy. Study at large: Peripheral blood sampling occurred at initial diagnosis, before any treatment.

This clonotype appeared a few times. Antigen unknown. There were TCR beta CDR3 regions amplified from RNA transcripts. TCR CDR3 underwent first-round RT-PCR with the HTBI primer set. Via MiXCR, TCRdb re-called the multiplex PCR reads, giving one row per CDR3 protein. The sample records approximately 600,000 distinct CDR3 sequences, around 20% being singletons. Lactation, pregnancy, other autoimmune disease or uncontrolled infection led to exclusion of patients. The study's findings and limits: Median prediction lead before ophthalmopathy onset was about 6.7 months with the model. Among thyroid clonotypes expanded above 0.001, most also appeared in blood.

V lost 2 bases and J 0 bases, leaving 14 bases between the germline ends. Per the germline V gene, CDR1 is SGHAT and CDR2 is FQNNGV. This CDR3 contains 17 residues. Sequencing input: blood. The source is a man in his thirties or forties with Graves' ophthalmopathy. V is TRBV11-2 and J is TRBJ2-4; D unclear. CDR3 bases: TGTGCCAGCAGCTTAAGGTCACAGCTCCAAGCCAAAAACATTCAGTACTTC. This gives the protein CASSLRSQLQAKNIQYF.